This entry is about one T cell receptor beta chain. Its specificity is not known. The repertoire was sequenced with immunoSEQ multiplex PCR; TCRdb's copy has only in-frame clones and lacks some. Altogether around 25,000 clones are present, more than 80% being singletons, with the ten largest covering roughly 5.2%. The data derive from a study of lymphopenia after photon versus proton radiotherapy. Notes on the study in general: After lymphocyte nadir, photon-treated repertoires showed oligoclonal expansion, especially CD8+ Temra. Photon-treated patients lost naive T cells and TCR diversity; proton-treated stayed stable. Only patients who died were analyzed for survival; proton advantage is unproven.

The input for sequencing was peripheral blood, taken from a patient treated with photon-based radiotherapy. This TCR was recovered from a man under 40 with gastric cancer.

The CDR3 is CASSDPETGANVLTF. In DNA form, the CDR3 reads TGTGCCAGCAGCGACCCGGAGACTGGGGCCAACGTCCTGACTTTC. V gene TRBV9 combines with J gene TRBJ2-6; D gene unclear. V lost 3 bases and J lost 2, with 9 bases in between. CDR3 length equals 15 residues. CDR1 and CDR2 from the germline V gene are SGDLS and YYNGEE. Using reference TRBV9 and TRBJ2-6 for the parts outside the CDR3, the full variable domain is DSGVTQTPKHLITATGQRVTLRCSPRSGDLSVYWYQQSLDQGLQFLIQYYNGEERAKGNILERFSAQQFPDLHSELNLSSLELGDSALYFCASSDPETGANVLTFGAGSRLTVL.